The 30 T cell receptor beta chains below all came from one sample that was sequenced in a study of blood T cell repertoires in COVID-19. The data were produced by immunoSEQ multiplex PCR, yet TCRdb's version contains in-frame clones alone and is incomplete. The data show 90,000 to 130,000 clones, about 81% seen once. The sequenced sample was peripheral blood. The receptors come from a man aged 65-85 years with acute or convalescent COVID-19.

The chain employs TRBV24-1 and TRBJ2-7, with unresolved D. Trimming left V 4 bases short and J 1 base short, with 7 bases between. Per germline, CDR1 KGHDR and CDR2 SFDVKD. The CDR3 loop spans 13 amino acids. This CDR3 is CATSDLQSYEQYF. In nucleotides, the CDR3 is TGTGCCACCAGTGACTTACAGTCCTACGAGCAGTACTTC.

This sequence joins TRBV28 and TRBJ1-1; 10 bases are shared with TRBD1. J gave up 4 bases and V 6 bases, and 8 bases lay outside the gene matches. Germline V gene data show CDR1 as MDHEN and CDR2 as SYDVKM. This CDR3 comprises 15 residues. This CDR3 reads CASSPQGQGSTEAFF. As DNA, the CDR3 is TGTGCCAGCAGCCCCCAGGGACAGGGGAGCACTGAAGCTTTCTTT.

The rearrangement links TRBV6-5 to TRBJ1-6, with TRBD1 identical over 7 bases. Germline CDR1 MNHEY, CDR2 SVGAGI. The trim removed 8 bases at V and 6 bases at J, leaving 10 bases unmatched. The CDR3 runs to 15 residues. DNA of the CDR3: TGTGCCAGCGCACGCTCGGGACAGAGTAATTCACCCCTCCACTTT. This codes for CASARSGQSNSPLHF.

This clone was counted only a few times. V is TRBV6-2 or TRBV6-3 and J is TRBJ1-5; 11 positions match TRBD1. This CDR3 spans 16 amino acids. The V and J ends lost 6 bases and 5 bases, in that order; junction bases with no gene match: 9. Germline V gene sequence: CDR1 MNHEY, CDR2 SVGEGT. CDR3 coding DNA: TGTGCCAGCAGCACCTCCGGGACAGGGGGAGATCAGCCCCAGCATTTT. Its translation: CASSTSGTGGDQPQHF.

This sequence joins TRBV19 and TRBJ1-5, with a weak D call TRBD1 (5 bases). V was clipped by 7 bases and J by 2 bases, with 12 bases between them. CDR3 length: 14 residues. Germline V CDR1 and CDR2: LNHDA, SQIVND (reference sequence). This chain's CDR3 is CASNPGIRNQPQHF. In nucleotides, the CDR3 is TGTGCCAGTAATCCAGGGATACGCAATCAGCCCCAGCATTTT. Supplemented by reference TRBV19 and TRBJ1-5, the full variable domain reads DGGITQSPKYLFRKEGQNVTLSCEQNLNHDAMYWYRQDPGQGLRLIYYSQIVNDFQKGDIAEGYSVSREKKESFPLTVTSAQKNPTAFYLCASNPGIRNQPQHFGDGTRLSIL.

This chain connects TRBV11-2 to TRBJ2-3; 10 bases are a match to TRBD1. V dropped 7 bases and J dropped 5; count of bases not matched to a gene: 15. In germline, CDR1 is SGHAT, CDR2 FQNNGV. The CDR3 is 17 amino acids. CDR3 in DNA: TGTGCCAGCACCCGAAACCTCCGGACAGGGGGTGGAGATACGCAGTATTTT. Protein product: CASTRNLRTGGGDTQYF.

This clone has more than one count but fewer than ten. The chain employs TRBV29-1 and TRBJ2-7; a weak D match, TRBD1 (6 bases). Germline V gene data show CDR1 as SQVTM and CDR2 as ANQGSEA. CDR3 length: 13 amino acids. Trimming took off 2 bases at V and 2 bases at J, with 10 bases between the two ends. This CDR3 is CSVEKDSTYEQYF. The CDR3, as DNA: TGCAGCGTTGAAAAGGACAGTACCTACGAGCAGTACTTC.

Turning to this clone: This same CDR3 is encoded by further DNA sequences in the sample. V usage is TRBV18 and J usage is TRBJ1-2, with 7 positions matching TRBD1. The CDR3 has 13 residues. Germline loops: CDR1 KGHSH, CDR2 LQKENI. The V and J ends lost 2 bases and 3 bases, in that order; junction bases with no gene match: 0. This CDR3 reads CASSPGTDYGYTF. Written as DNA, the CDR3 is TGTGCCAGCTCACCAGGGACAGACTATGGCTACACCTTC.

The genes are TRBV5-4 and TRBJ2-2, with no clear D. Germline V gene sequence: CDR1 SGHNT, CDR2 YYREEE (reference sequence). The V and J ends lost 5 bases and 5 bases respectively, with 10 bases between them. The CDR3 spans 13 residues. CDR3 DNA: TGTGCCAGCAGGCGAGACTCGACCGGGGAGCTGTTTTTT. Translation: CASRRDSTGELFF.

The rearrangement joins TRBV6-6 to TRBJ2-7, with 7 bases fitting TRBD1. The CDR3 extends over 14 amino acids. V shed 5 bases, J shed 2 bases, and the junction held 6 bases outside the gene matches. Germline assignment: CDR1 MNHNY and CDR2 SVGAGI (reference sequence). CDR3 sequence reads: CASSRGGQAYEQYF. The CDR3 DNA follows: TGTGCCAGCAGTAGAGGGGGCCAAGCCTACGAGCAGTACTTC.

The V and J genes are TRBV20-1 and TRBJ2-3; D possibly corresponds to TRBD1 (6 bases). V was shortened by 1 base and J by 9 bases, with 8 bases between the two germline ends. The CDR3 is 11 residues long. Germline V gene lookup returns CDR1 DFQATT and CDR2 SNEGSKA (reference sequence). The CDR3 loop is CSARGGHTQYF. CDR3 DNA sequence: TGCAGTGCTAGAGGGGGGCACACGCAGTATTTT.

The gene calls are TRBV10-3 and TRBJ1-2, with 10 bases aligning to TRBD1. Trimming at V came to 7 bases and at J to 8 bases, leaving 7 bases not matched to a gene. This CDR3 has 13 residues. Per germline, CDR1 ENHRY and CDR2 SYGVKD. The CDR3 reads CAITTGGELGYTF. The CDR3 DNA reads TGTGCCATCACGACAGGGGGCGAGTTGGGCTACACCTTC.

This clone was seen just once. This chain links TRBV7-8 with TRBJ2-2, with TRBD1 matching 7 bases. CDR1 is SGHVS and CDR2 is FQNEAQ in the germline V gene. The CDR3 spans 16 residues. V shed 4 bases, J shed 4 bases, and the junction held 9 bases outside the gene matches. DNA of the CDR3: TGTGCCAGCAGCTCTGGTGGACAGGCATTCACCGGGGAGCTGTTTTTT. Its translation: CASSSGGQAFTGELFF.

This rearrangement joins TRBV7-3 to TRBJ2-1, with TRBD2 matching 8 bases. The junction had 0 bases not matched to a gene; V was cut back by 0 bases and J by 8 bases. CDR1 is SGHTA and CDR2 is FQGTGA in the germline V gene. This CDR3 has 13 amino acids. CDR3 residues: CASSLTREDEQFF. The CDR3 bases are TGTGCCAGCAGCTTAACGCGGGAGGATGAGCAGTTCTTC.

This chain connects TRBV24-1 to TRBJ2-3; 8 nucleotides line up with TRBD1. Germline V gene lookup returns CDR1 KGHDR and CDR2 SFDVKD. CDR3 length: 16 residues. V dropped 2 bases and J dropped 6; count of bases not matched to a gene: 9. In DNA, the CDR3 is TGTGCCACCAGTGATTATGGACAGGGCAGTCGGGATACGCAGTATTTT. As protein: CATSDYGQGSRDTQYF.

The CDR3 DNA reads as TGTGCCAGCAGCGAGCAGGGGAACACTGAAGCTTTCTTT. Translating it yields CASSEQGNTEAFF. The chain has TRBV6-5 and TRBJ1-1; maybe TRBD1 (5 bases). The CDR3 length is 13 residues. Germline CDR1 and CDR2: MNHEY and SVGAGI. Deletions cut 6 bases from V and 1 base from J, with 9 bases between.

The chain links TRBV12-3 or TRBV12-4 to TRBJ1-4, with 9 bases aligning to TRBD1. This CDR3 has 13 amino acids. The trim removed 8 bases at V and 5 bases at J, leaving 3 bases unmatched. CDR3 protein: CASSDRGNEKLFF. CDR3 nucleotide sequence: TGTGCCAGCTCAGACAGGGGGAATGAAAAACTGTTTTTT.

The chain recombines TRBV5-1 with TRBJ1-6; no clear D gene. The CDR3 totals 15 residues. V was cut by 5 bases and J by 8 bases, with 17 bases left in between. Germline CDR1 SGHRS, CDR2 YFSETQ. The CDR3 sequence: CASRDNALSDSPLHF. CDR3 in DNA: TGCGCCAGCAGAGATAACGCACTTAGCGATTCACCCCTCCACTTT.

The CDR3 spells CAISDGTGSGYTF. The CDR3 DNA reads as TGTGCCATCAGTGACGGGACAGGGAGTGGCTACACCTTC. The chain is built from TRBV10-3 and TRBJ1-2; 9 bases map to TRBD1. The CDR3 totals 13 residues. From germline, CDR1 is ENHRY and CDR2 SYGVKD. V gave up 3 bases and J gave up 7 bases; unmatched junction bases: 3.

CDR3 bases: TGCGCCAGCAGCTTGGGGGCTAGCGGGGCTAGCACAGATACGCAGTATTTT. As protein: CASSLGASGASTDTQYF. The chain uses TRBV5-1 and TRBJ2-3; 9 bases align to TRBD2. Looked up from germline, CDR1 is SGHRS and CDR2 is YFSETQ. CDR3 length: 17 residues. Trimming removed 0 bases from V and 0 bases from J; junction bases left unmatched: 5.

The V and J genes are TRBV6-5 and TRBJ2-5; 10 bases fit TRBD2. V was pared by 2 bases and J by 5 bases, with 2 bases of the junction left unmatched. Germline lookup yields CDR1 MNHEY and CDR2 SVGAGI. The CDR3 extends over 14 amino acids. The CDR3: CASSYSSGRETQYF. CDR3 in DNA: TGTGCCAGCAGTTACAGTAGCGGGAGGGAGACCCAGTACTTC.

This clone was counted only a few times. J is TRBJ1-4 and V is TRBV29-1; maybe TRBD1 (6 bases). The V end lost 7 bases, the J end lost 8 bases, and 17 bases lay between the germline ends. The CDR3 loop spans 13 amino acids. CDR1 is SQVTM, CDR2 ANQGSEA, per germline. The CDR3 DNA follows: TGCAGCGCACCCGGGACAAGTGAGGAAAAACTGTTTTTT. Translation: CSAPGTSEEKLFF.

CDR3 sequence (DNA): TGTGCCAGCAGCGCGCAGGGGGGCCATTCACCCCTCCACTTT. Translated: CASSAQGGHSPLHF. The rearrangement uses TRBV9 and TRBJ1-6; 7 bases agree with TRBD1. This CDR3 has 14 residues. Trimming cost V 3 bases and J 8 bases; bases outside gene matches: 5. Germline V gene sequence: CDR1 SGDLS, CDR2 YYNGEE.

The chain combines TRBV18 with TRBJ1-5; the D gene is possibly TRBD1 (5 bases). V lost 1 base, J lost 11 bases, and 21 bases lay in between. The CDR3 length is 16 residues. Germline values: CDR1 KGHSH, CDR2 LQKENI. The CDR3 loop reads CASSPQRRRDPRAQHF. The CDR3 nucleotides are TGTGCCAGCTCACCACAACGAAGGAGGGACCCGCGTGCCCAGCATTTT.

In this sample, this clone turned up once. The V and J genes are TRBV28 and TRBJ1-5, with D hard to call. CDR1 is MDHEN and CDR2 is SYDVKM in the germline V gene. Trimming left V 1 base short and J 7 bases short, with 5 bases between. The CDR3 runs 12 residues. The CDR3, as DNA: TGTGCCAGCAGTTTATTCGGGCAGCCCCAGCATTTT. Its translation is CASSLFGQPQHF.

The rearrangement joins TRBV5-5 to TRBJ1-3; D unclear. Germline lookup yields CDR1 SGHKS and CDR2 YYEKEE (reference sequence). V was cut by 1 base and J by 2 bases, with 7 bases left in between. The CDR3 spans 14 residues. In DNA, the CDR3 is TGTGCCAGCAGCTTGTTGAGTCCTGGAAACACCATATATTTT. It yields the protein CASSLLSPGNTIYF.

This clone has a handful of counts. V gene TRBV20-1 combines with J gene TRBJ2-7; D is ambiguous. CDR1 and CDR2 from the germline V gene are DFQATT and SNEGSKA (reference sequence). Trimming took 5 bases from V and 3 from J, leaving 5 bases between them. There are 10 residues in the CDR3. The CDR3 sequence is CSASLYEQYF. In DNA form, the CDR3 reads TGCAGTGCTTCACTCTACGAGCAGTACTTC.

The CDR3 region has the DNA TGTGCCAGCAGCGAAAACAGGGGAGCTAACTATGGCTACACCTTC. Protein: CASSENRGANYGYTF. The rearrangement uses TRBV9 and TRBJ1-2, with 7 bases lining up with TRBD1. The V gene's germline CDR1 is SGDLS and CDR2 YYNGEE. The V and J ends lost 3 bases and 0 bases, in that order; junction bases with no gene match: 5. The CDR3 length is 15 residues.

The CDR3 bases are TGTGCCAGCAGTTTAGGGGGGCCCTATGGCTACACCTTC. Its protein is CASSLGGPYGYTF. This chain connects TRBV12-3 or TRBV12-4 to TRBJ1-2, with D possibly being TRBD1 (6 bases). Trimming removed 1 base from V and 4 bases from J, with 7 bases in between. This CDR3 is built from 13 residues.

This clone was observed a single time. The chain has TRBV5-1 and TRBJ2-7; TRBD2 is a possible D gene (5 bases). V lost 4 bases and J lost 5, with 16 bases in between. Germline assignment: CDR1 SGHRS and CDR2 YFSETQ. The CDR3 covers 14 residues. CDR3 nucleotides: TGCGCCAGCAGCGACCCCACTAGGATGCACGAGCAGTACTTC. Translating gives CASSDPTRMHEQYF.